A single sample gave rise to the 31 T cell receptor beta chains below, sequenced in a study of naive and memory T cell subsets. The beta constant-region primer was an equimolar mix of two oligonucleotides covering TRBC1 and TRBC2. The ligated cDNA underwent four PCR rounds using SP2 and nested alpha and beta constant-region primers. TCRdb ran MiXCR on the UMI-ligation and nested PCR reads and lists one entry per CDR3 protein. The profile shows 95,000 to 150,000 distinct CDR3 sequences, 35% to 40% of them singletons. The material sequenced was central memory CD4+ T cells from blood. All receptors derive from a human donor in good health.

The CDR3 loop reads CASSNRGPGIEKLFF. DNA of the CDR3: TGTGCCAGCAGCAACAGGGGGCCGGGGATTGAAAAACTGTTTTTT. This chain connects TRBV7-2 to TRBJ1-4; TRBD1 matches at 9 bases. The V gene end was trimmed by 5 bases and the J gene end by 7 bases; junction bases not matched to a gene: 8. The CDR3 spans 15 residues. Germline V gene data show CDR1 as SGHTA and CDR2 as FQGNSA.

This clonotype was detected a few times. The CDR3 reads CASTSGPSGSQFF. DNA for the CDR3: TGTGCCAGCACTTCAGGGCCCAGCGGGAGTCAGTTCTTC. This chain links TRBV28 with TRBJ2-1; 8 nucleotides match TRBD2. Trimming cost V 7 bases and J 13 bases; bases outside gene matches: 12. Per the germline V gene, CDR1 is MDHEN and CDR2 is SYDVKM. The CDR3 is made up of 13 amino acids.

J is TRBJ1-1 and V is TRBV7-2; 7 nucleotides line up with TRBD1. This CDR3 comprises 11 residues. CDR1 and CDR2 from the germline V gene are SGHTA and FQGNSA. V was pared by 5 bases and J by 10 bases, with 4 bases of the junction left unmatched. For the CDR3, the DNA is TGTGCCAGCAGCCCGGGACAGCGAGCTTTCTTT. Its translation is CASSPGQRAFF.

The CDR3 is CASSNRDRVQSPPQLAKNIQYF. The CDR3, as DNA: TGTGCCAGCAGCAACCGGGACAGGGTTCAGAGTCCTCCCCAACTAGCCAAAAACATTCAGTACTTC. The chain combines TRBV7-2 with TRBJ2-4, with 9 bases identical to TRBD1. The germline CDR1 and CDR2 sequences are SGHTA and FQGNSA. With V trimmed by 5 bases and J by 0 bases, 23 bases remained unmatched. The CDR3 runs to 22 residues.

This clonotype was counted only a few times. V usage is TRBV11-3 and J usage is TRBJ2-7; D not certain. Looked up from germline, CDR1 is SGHNT and CDR2 is YENEEA. Trimming pared 3 bases from V and 3 bases from J, leaving 9 bases between. This CDR3 has 13 amino acids. The CDR3 loop is CASSLGPDYEQYF. For the CDR3, the DNA is TGTGCCAGCAGCTTGGGCCCGGACTACGAGCAGTACTTC.

This clonotype has only a few counts. V gene TRBV20-1 combines with J gene TRBJ2-7; D may be TRBD2 (6 bases). In germline, CDR1 is DFQATT, CDR2 SNEGSKA (reference sequence). The CDR3 consists of 13 residues. V was cut by 8 bases and J by 2 bases, with 16 bases left in between. The DNA of the CDR3 is TGCAGTCAACACAACGGGGGAACCTACGAGCAGTACTTC. Encoded protein: CSQHNGGTYEQYF.

This clonotype was seen more than once but under ten times. J is TRBJ2-7 and V is TRBV4-3, with 14 bases that match TRBD2. V trimming: 0 bases; J trimming: 3 bases; junction bases outside the gene matches: 1. The germline V gene encodes CDR1 LGHNA and CDR2 YSLEER. This CDR3 is 16 amino acids long. CDR3 sequence: CASSQEGTSGSYEQYF. Written as DNA, the CDR3 is TGCGCCAGCAGCCAAGAAGGGACTAGCGGGAGCTACGAGCAGTACTTC.

The chain uses TRBV7-6 and TRBJ2-1; unclear D gene. CDR1 and CDR2 (germline): SGHVS, FNYEAQ. V was shortened by 5 bases and J by 3 bases, with 14 bases between the two germline ends. The CDR3 length is 15 residues. The CDR3 here is CASSQGRSGYNEQFF. CDR3 DNA: TGTGCCAGCAGCCAAGGACGGTCTGGCTACAATGAGCAGTTCTTC.

The gene calls are TRBV19 and TRBJ2-1; 7 bases line up with TRBD2. This CDR3 is built from 17 residues. The germline gives CDR1 LNHDA, CDR2 SQIVND (reference sequence). Unmatched junction bases numbered 8, after V lost 3 bases and J lost 0 bases. The CDR3 DNA reads TGTGCCAGTAGTATCGGGAGGAGCGGCTACTCCTACAATGAGCAGTTCTTC. The encoded protein is CASSIGRSGYSYNEQFF.

J is TRBJ2-3 and V is TRBV20-1; 14 bases map to TRBD2. The CDR3 is 19 amino acids. The J segment lost 0 bases and the V segment lost 5 bases, leaving 13 bases of the junction unmatched. Germline values: CDR1 DFQATT, CDR2 SNEGSKA (reference sequence). The CDR3 here is CSAFRTWTSGRPSTDTQYF. The DNA of the CDR3 is TGCAGTGCTTTCCGAACCTGGACTAGCGGGAGGCCGAGCACAGATACGCAGTATTTT.

A remark on this clonotype: An end of the junction does not agree with germline; a read error may underlie this. The J gene is TRBJ2-1, the V gene TRBV18, with 9 bases identical to TRBD1. The germline V gene encodes CDR1 KGHSH and CDR2 LQKENI. The CDR3 extends over 16 amino acids. The CDR3 DNA reads TGTGTCAGCTCGCCGACTTACAGGGGGCGCGGCGGTGAGCAGTTCTTC. Translation gives CVSSPTYRGRGGEQFF.

This clonotype has a handful of counts. The rearrangement links TRBV12-3 or TRBV12-4 to TRBJ1-1; D not resolved. V was shortened by 1 base and J by 0 bases, with 9 bases between the two germline ends. This CDR3 spans 15 amino acids. The CDR3 loop reads CASSLGQTLNTEAFF. In nucleotides, the CDR3 is TGTGCCAGCAGTTTAGGTCAGACTTTGAACACTGAAGCTTTCTTT.

The rearrangement links TRBV7-2 to TRBJ2-1; D gene uncertain. With 5 bases removed from V and 7 bases from J, the gap between germline ends came to 21 bases. Germline V gives CDR1 SGHTA, CDR2 FQGNSA. CDR3 length: 16 residues. The CDR3 DNA follows: TGTGCCAGCAGCCCCTGGTCGCAGAAGGTAGATAATGAGCAGTTCTTC. It is translated as CASSPWSQKVDNEQFF.

This clonotype was detected only a few times. V gene TRBV12-3 or TRBV12-4 combines with J gene TRBJ2-6; D uncertain. The CDR3 spans 15 residues. The V end was cut by 6 bases, the J end by 2 bases, with 11 bases between. The CDR3: CASSHGSAGANVLTF. The DNA for the CDR3 is TGTGCCAGCAGCCACGGCAGTGCTGGGGCCAACGTCCTGACTTTC.

There are a few counts of this clonotype. The rearrangement uses TRBV16 and TRBJ2-1, with 11 bases lining up with TRBD1. V trimming: 5 bases; J trimming: 9 bases; junction bases outside the gene matches: 6. Germline lookup yields CDR1 KGHSY and CDR2 FQNENV. The CDR3 runs 14 residues. CDR3 in DNA: TGTGCCAGCAGCACCGGACAGGGGGCTATTGAGCAGTTCTTC. This translates into CASSTGQGAIEQFF.

The genes are TRBV29-1 and TRBJ1-4, with unresolved D. The germline V gene has CDR1 SQVTM and CDR2 ANQGSEA. Trimming shortened V by 4 bases and J by 10 bases, and 10 bases separated the two germline ends. CDR3 length: 11 amino acids. The CDR3 coding sequence is TGCAGCGTTGCTAGAGAGGGAAAACTGTTTTTT. Residues: CSVAREGKLFF.

The rearrangement joins TRBV19 to TRBJ1-1; D call uncertain. This CDR3 has 14 residues. Germline V gene lookup returns CDR1 LNHDA and CDR2 SQIVND (reference sequence). Trimming cost V 4 bases and J 0 bases, with 9 bases left between them. The CDR3 here is CASSTAWLNTEAFF. Here the CDR3 DNA reads TGTGCCAGTAGTACTGCTTGGTTGAACACTGAAGCTTTCTTT.

This rearrangement joins TRBV9 to TRBJ2-7; D remains unclear. Germline V gene sequence: CDR1 SGDLS, CDR2 YYNGEE. V dropped 3 bases and J dropped 6 bases, with 13 bases sitting between them. The CDR3 has 13 amino acids. The CDR3 is CASSAPGRLEQYF. The CDR3 coding sequence is TGTGCCAGCAGCGCCCCTGGACGGCTCGAGCAGTACTTC.

This clonotype was picked up a small number of times. V gene TRBV28 combines with J gene TRBJ2-7; D not resolved. This CDR3 is 14 amino acids long. Trimming left V 3 bases short and J 2 bases short, with 11 bases between. In germline, CDR1 is MDHEN, CDR2 SYDVKM. As DNA, the CDR3 is TGTGCCAGCAGTTTGACCCGACAAACCTACGAGCAGTACTTC. It encodes CASSLTRQTYEQYF.

The rearrangement uses TRBV28 and TRBJ2-3, with D hard to call. CDR1 MDHEN and CDR2 SYDVKM come from the germline V gene. This CDR3 has 15 residues. V lost 1 base to trimming and J lost 5 bases, with 13 bases between them. The CDR3 DNA sequence: TGTGCCAGCAGTTTATTGTACCCGACCGGAGATACGCAGTATTTT. It yields the protein CASSLLYPTGDTQYF.

The rearrangement uses TRBV7-2 and TRBJ2-4; 8 bases line up with TRBD1. This CDR3 is built from 13 residues. V lost 5 bases to trimming and J lost 7 bases; unmatched junction nucleotides: 4. CDR1 is SGHTA and CDR2 is FQGNSA in the germline V gene. The CDR3 sequence is CASSPDRVNIQYF. CDR3 coding DNA: TGTGCCAGCAGCCCGGACAGGGTTAACATTCAGTACTTC.

The rearrangement links TRBV9 to TRBJ2-2, with D uncertain. From germline, CDR1 is SGDLS and CDR2 YYNGEE. The CDR3 consists of 15 residues. V was clipped by 0 bases and J by 1 base, with 7 bases between them. CDR3 region: CASSVATGNTGELFF. The CDR3 nucleotides read TGTGCCAGCAGCGTAGCTACCGGGAACACCGGGGAGCTGTTTTTT. The full variable domain, in which reference TRBV9 and TRBJ2-2 provide the parts outside the CDR3, is DSGVTQTPKHLITATGQRVTLRCSPRSGDLSVYWYQQSLDQGLQFLIQYYNGEERAKGNILERFSAQQFPDLHSELNLSSLELGDSALYFCASSVATGNTGELFFGEGSRLTVL.

The rearrangement joins TRBV6-2 or TRBV6-3 to TRBJ2-7; TRBD1 aligns across 12 bases. V lost 4 bases and J lost 5; bases outside the gene matches: 3. CDR1 MNHEY and CDR2 SVGEGT come from the germline V gene. The CDR3 loop spans 14 amino acids. CDR3 sequence (DNA): TGTGCCAGCAGTTTGAGGGACAGGGGGCACGAGCAGTACTTC. Translation gives CASSLRDRGHEQYF.

The V call is TRBV20-1, the J call TRBJ2-3, with 9 bases matching TRBD2. This CDR3 contains 15 residues. V gave up 2 bases and J gave up 3 bases; unmatched junction bases: 6. CDR1 is DFQATT and CDR2 is SNEGSKA in the germline V gene (reference sequence). The CDR3 bases are TGCAGTGCTAGAATACCGGGACTAGCAACAGATACGCAGTATTTT. Protein product: CSARIPGLATDTQYF.

The rearrangement joins TRBV20-1 to TRBJ2-1; D perhaps matches TRBD2 (6 bases). CDR1 DFQATT and CDR2 SNEGSKA come from the germline V gene (reference sequence). There are 15 residues in the CDR3. The V and J ends lost 6 bases and 8 bases respectively, with 23 bases between them. The CDR3 DNA follows: TGCAGTGCCTGGGGTCCTACTAGCTATTCTCATGAGCAGTTCTTC. The encoded protein is CSAWGPTSYSHEQFF.

The rearrangement links TRBV5-1 to TRBJ2-7, with D maybe TRBD1 (5 bases). The CDR3 runs 14 residues. V was clipped by 4 bases and J by 3 bases, with 14 bases between them. CDR1 SGHRS and CDR2 YFSETQ come from the germline V gene. DNA for the CDR3: TGCGCCAGCAGCCCGACCGCAGGGAACTACGAGCAGTACTTC. It codes for CASSPTAGNYEQYF.

V is TRBV27 and J is TRBJ2-1, with 8 positions matching TRBD2. Germline assignment: CDR1 MNHEY and CDR2 SMNVEV (reference sequence). The CDR3 contains 14 residues. Losses at the gene ends were 4 bases for V and 9 bases for J; bases not matched to a gene: 8. CDR3 residues: CASSYQRETTEQFF. The DNA of the CDR3 is TGTGCCAGCAGTTACCAGCGGGAGACGACTGAGCAGTTCTTC.

The rearrangement uses TRBV29-1 and TRBJ2-7, with 15 bases that match TRBD2. The CDR3 sequence is 14 residues long. V was pared by 7 bases and J by 4 bases, with 5 bases of the junction left unmatched. In germline, CDR1 is SQVTM, CDR2 ANQGSEA. The CDR3 sequence: CSAGTSGRKYEQYF. The CDR3, as DNA: TGCAGCGCGGGGACTAGCGGGAGGAAGTACGAGCAGTACTTC.

The chain recombines TRBV28 with TRBJ1-2; D remains ambiguous. The V end lost 5 bases, the J end lost 0 bases, and 13 bases lay between the germline ends. This CDR3 region has 15 residues. Looked up from germline, CDR1 is MDHEN and CDR2 is SYDVKM. CDR3 region: CASSNAGPPNYGYTF. CDR3 DNA sequence: TGTGCCAGCAGTAACGCAGGCCCTCCTAACTATGGCTACACCTTC.

This sequence joins TRBV7-2 and TRBJ2-3; D not certain. Trimming removed 0 bases at V and 5 bases at J, with 18 bases between. This CDR3 comprises 17 residues. Germline CDR1 and CDR2: SGHTA and FQGNSA. As DNA, the CDR3 is TGTGCCAGCAGCTTAGCCGTACTGAGCCAGACGGTAGATACGCAGTATTTT. It translates to CASSLAVLSQTVDTQYF.

This clonotype showed up just a few times. The chain is built from TRBV2 and TRBJ1-1, with D unresolved. V was cut by 6 bases and J by 1 base, with 24 bases left in between. Germline V gives CDR1 SNHLY, CDR2 FYNNEI. CDR3 length: 18 residues. In nucleotides, the CDR3 is TGTGCCAGCAGCCTGGGTCTAGTCTTTGAGAAAGGGAACACTGAAGCTTTCTTT. This codes for CASSLGLVFEKGNTEAFF.